Sequencing of this TCR beta chain was carried out in a study of a mutant IDH1 vaccine in newly diagnosed glioma. Overall study context: Either 4-6 weeks after radiotherapy alone or alongside temozolomide, vaccination was begun. Pretreatment consisted of radiotherapy, temozolomide, or both, with most receiving both.

Repertoires were generated with immunoSEQ multiplex PCR, while TCRdb's copy carries only in-frame clones and drops some. The data hold 50,000 to 70,000 clones, with about 74% observed a single time. Sample time point: week 35, safety follow-up. With topical imiquimod, each dose of the vaccine consisted of 300 ug of mutant IDH1 20-mer peptide. Eight vaccinations reached patients in weeks 1, 3, 5, 7, 11, 15, 19 and 23. Points on this clone: The antigen is undetermined.

This receptor was identified in a man aged 45-65 years with glioma. The sample here was PBMCs, taken from a glioma patient whose treatment included an IDH1 peptide vaccine.

As DNA, the CDR3 is TGTGCCAGCAGTTACTCCAGGACAGGGAACACCGGGGAGCTGTTTTTT. Amino acid sequence: CASSYSRTGNTGELFF. V and J are TRBV6-5 and TRBJ2-2, with 7 bases aligning to TRBD1. Per the germline V gene, CDR1 is MNHEY and CDR2 is SVGAGI. This CDR3 is 16 amino acids long. V lost 0 bases, J lost 1 base, and 2 bases stayed unmatched.